The T cell receptor (beta chain) described here comes from a study of T cell repertoires in cytomegalovirus infection. Study-wide context: Public TCR beta signature analysis indicated the presence of both CMV infection and matching HLA type.

Each CDR3 protein gets one entry after TCRdb re-called the reads with MiXCR. This sample has about 300,000 distinct CDR3 sequences, with around 10% found just once. This clonotype has at least ten counts. Its antigen remains unknown. Study-wide points: There were HLA-C-restricted CMV-specific TCR beta clonotypes dominating the ex vivo response. There were carriers of CMV plus the relevant HLA, and cumulative public TCR beta family frequency identified them.

The germline V gene has CDR1 SQVTM and CDR2 ANQGSEA. J lost 8 bases, V lost 2 bases, and 6 bases had no gene match. The CDR3 contains 13 residues. Sequenced sample: PBMCs. This receptor was taken from a human donor in good health (CMV status not recorded). Some clones in this sample may be carry-over from other donors' samples. The V and J genes are TRBV29-1 and TRBJ1-2, with 9 bases identical to TRBD1. The CDR3: CSVENRGRRGYTF. In nucleotides, the CDR3 is TGCAGCGTTGAAAACAGGGGGCGCAGGGGCTACACCTTC.